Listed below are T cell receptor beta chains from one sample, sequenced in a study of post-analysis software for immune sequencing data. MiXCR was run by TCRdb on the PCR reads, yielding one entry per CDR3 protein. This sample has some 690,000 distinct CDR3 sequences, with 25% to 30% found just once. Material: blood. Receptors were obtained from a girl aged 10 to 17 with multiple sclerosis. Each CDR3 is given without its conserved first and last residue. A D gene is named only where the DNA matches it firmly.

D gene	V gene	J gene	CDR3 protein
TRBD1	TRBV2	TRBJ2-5	ASRPDRVKETQY
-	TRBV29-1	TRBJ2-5	STVGETQY
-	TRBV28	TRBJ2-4	ASSPLRAVLAKNIQY
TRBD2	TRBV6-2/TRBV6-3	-	ASRKREGLYEQY
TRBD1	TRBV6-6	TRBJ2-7	ASSSPGTGDFEQY
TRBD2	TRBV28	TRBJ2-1	ASMMRGAYNEQF
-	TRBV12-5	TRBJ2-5	ASGLHLQETQY
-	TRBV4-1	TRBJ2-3	ASSQAGTQY
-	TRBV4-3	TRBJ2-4	ASSPSGGRRNIQY
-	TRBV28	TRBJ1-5	ASSLQQNQPQH